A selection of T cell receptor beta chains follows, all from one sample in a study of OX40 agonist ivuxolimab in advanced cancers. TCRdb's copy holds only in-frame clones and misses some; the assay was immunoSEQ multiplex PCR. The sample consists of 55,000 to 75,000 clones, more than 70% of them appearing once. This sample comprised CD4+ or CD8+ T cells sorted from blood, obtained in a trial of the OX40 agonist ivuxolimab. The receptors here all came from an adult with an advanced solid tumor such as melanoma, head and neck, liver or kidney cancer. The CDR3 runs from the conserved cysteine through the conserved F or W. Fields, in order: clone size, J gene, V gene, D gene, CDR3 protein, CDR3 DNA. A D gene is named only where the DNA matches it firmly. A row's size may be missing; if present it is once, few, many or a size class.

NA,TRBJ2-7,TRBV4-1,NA,CASSQGTPGGYEQYF,TGCGCCAGCAGCCAAGGGACACCCGGAGGCTACGAGCAGTACTTC
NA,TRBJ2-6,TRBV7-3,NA,CASSLNAGSSGANVLTF,TGTGCCAGCAGCTTAAACGCAGGCAGCTCTGGGGCCAACGTCCTGACTTTC
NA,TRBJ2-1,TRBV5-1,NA,CASSSQGNEQFF,TGCGCCAGCAGCTCACAGGGCAATGAGCAGTTCTTC
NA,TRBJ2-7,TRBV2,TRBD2,CASSGDSGTHEQYF,TGTGCCAGCAGTGGGGATAGCGGGACCCACGAGCAGTACTTC
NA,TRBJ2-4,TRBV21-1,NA,CASSPRGRLAKNIQYF,TGTGCCAGCAGCCCCCGGGGAAGACTAGCCAAAAACATTCAGTACTTC
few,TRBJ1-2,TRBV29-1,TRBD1,CSVETGAERF,TGCAGCGTTGAAACAGGGGCAGAGAGGTTC
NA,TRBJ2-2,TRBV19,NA,CASSIAGFAGELFF,TGTGCCAGTAGTATAGCAGGATTCGCCGGGGAGCTGTTTTTT
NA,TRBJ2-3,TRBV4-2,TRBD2,CASSQGAGVRTDTQYF,TGTGCCAGCAGCCAAGGCGCGGGGGTAAGGACAGATACGCAGTATTTT
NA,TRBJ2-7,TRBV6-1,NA,CASSLHSSYEQYF,TGTGCCAGCAGTCTACATAGCTCCTACGAGCAGTACTTC
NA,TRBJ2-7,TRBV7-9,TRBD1,CASSTGQGAGEQYF,TGTGCCAGCAGCACTGGACAGGGGGCGGGGGAGCAGTACTTC
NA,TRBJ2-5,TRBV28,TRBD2,CASSFLTSGQETQYF,TGTGCCAGCAGTTTCCTCACTAGCGGCCAAGAGACCCAGTACTTC
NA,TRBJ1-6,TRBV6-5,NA,CASKATVNSPLHF,TGTGCCAGCAAGGCAACAGTTAATTCACCCCTCCACTTT
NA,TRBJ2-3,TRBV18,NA,CASSPVDSTDTQYF,TGTGCCAGCTCACCAGTGGACAGCACAGATACGCAGTATTTT
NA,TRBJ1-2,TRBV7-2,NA,CASSLGTGHYGYTF,TGTGCCAGCAGCTTAGGAACAGGGCACTATGGCTACACCTTC
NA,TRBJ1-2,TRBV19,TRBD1,CATRPPYFFGQGYHGYTF,TGTGCCACCCGTCCCCCGTACTTCTTCGGACAGGGGTATCATGGCTACACCTTC
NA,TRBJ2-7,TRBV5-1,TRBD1,CASSPGQGMTYEQYF,TGCGCCAGCAGCCCCGGACAGGGGATGACCTACGAGCAGTACTTC
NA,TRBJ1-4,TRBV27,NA,CASSEREPEKLFF,TGTGCCAGCAGTGAAAGGGAGCCCGAAAAACTGTTTTTT
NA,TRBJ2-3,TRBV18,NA,CASAKAKSTDTQYF,TGTGCCAGCGCAAAGGCTAAGAGCACAGATACGCAGTATTTT
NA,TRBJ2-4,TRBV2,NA,CASTPQLAKNIQYF,TGTGCCAGCACCCCACAATTAGCCAAAAACATTCAGTACTTC
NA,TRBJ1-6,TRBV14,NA,CASSQGLFNSPLHF,TGTGCCAGCAGCCAGGGACTGTTTAATTCACCCCTCCACTTT
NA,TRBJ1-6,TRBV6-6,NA,CASSLLSGMGSPLHF,TGTGCCAGCAGTTTACTGTCCGGGATGGGCTCACCCCTCCACTTT
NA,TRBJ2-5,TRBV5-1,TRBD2,CASSLAGGEETQYF,TGCGCCAGCAGCTTGGCGGGAGGGGAGGAGACCCAGTACTTC
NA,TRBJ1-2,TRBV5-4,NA,CASSSQYTYGYTF,TGTGCCAGCAGCTCCCAATATACCTATGGCTACACCTTC
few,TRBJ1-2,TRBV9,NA,CASSPDRNYGYTF,TGTGCCAGCAGCCCCGACAGGAACTATGGCTACACCTTC
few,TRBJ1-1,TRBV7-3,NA,CASSSDRNTEAFF,TGTGCCAGCAGCTCCGACAGGAACACTGAAGCTTTCTTT
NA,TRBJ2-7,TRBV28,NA,CASTSTPYEQYF,TGTGCCAGCACGAGTACCCCATACGAGCAGTACTTC
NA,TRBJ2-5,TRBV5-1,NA,CASSMAGQETQYF,TGCGCCAGCAGCATGGCGGGCCAAGAGACCCAGTACTTC
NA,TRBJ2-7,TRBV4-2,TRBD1,CASSNRDRGPYEQYF,TGTGCCAGCAGCAACCGGGACAGGGGGCCATACGAGCAGTACTTC
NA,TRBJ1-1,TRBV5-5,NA,CASSALVRNTEAFF,TGTGCCAGCAGCGCGTTAGTCCGGAACACTGAAGCTTTCTTT
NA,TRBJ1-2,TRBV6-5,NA,CASSYWQNYGYTF,TGTGCCAGCAGTTACTGGCAGAACTATGGCTACACCTTC
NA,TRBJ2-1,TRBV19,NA,CASSIQAPEYNEQFF,TGTGCCAGTAGTATACAGGCGCCTGAATACAATGAGCAGTTCTTC
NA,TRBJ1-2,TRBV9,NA,CASSVGGRVGGYGYTF,TGTGCCAGCAGCGTAGGAGGGCGGGTAGGGGGTTATGGCTACACCTTC